This TCR beta chain originates from a study of cytomegalovirus exposure and HLA in healthy donors. Study-level results: A few of the chains that were CMV-associated were confirmed in vitro to be specific for CMV antigens.

On this clone itself: Its antigen is currently unknown.

Healthy bone marrow donors made up the cohort. The germline V gene has CDR1 MDHEN and CDR2 SYDVKM. After removal of 6 bases from V and 4 bases from J, the junction contained 6 bases not matched to a gene. This CDR3 has 14 amino acids. Primers: 60 Vbeta forward and 13 Jbeta reverse. Only in-frame clones appear in the TCRdb table, and some are missing; sequencing was by immunoSEQ multiplex PCR. The repertoire holds 200,000 or so clones, 87% seen once, with over 1% in the top ten. Input material: PBMCs. This receptor was identified in a young man in good health and CMV-seronegative. This rearrangement joins TRBV28 to TRBJ2-7; 10 positions match TRBD1. The DNA for the CDR3 is TGTGCCAGCAGGGGGACAGGGGAGGGATACGAGCAGTACTTC. It yields the protein CASRGTGEGYEQYF.